This is a list of T cell receptor beta chains from one sample in a study of blood T cells in healthy people across ages. MiXCR, applied by TCRdb to the 5' RACE reads, yields one record per CDR3 protein. The table lists approximately 2,000,000 distinct CDR3 sequences, around 40% of them singletons. Sequenced sample: blood. These receptor sequences come from a human donor in good health. Each CDR3 is given with its conserved first and last residue. A D gene is named only where the DNA matches it firmly. Size is omitted from some rows. Given values are once, few, many or a class for expanded clones.

>TRBJ2-3|TRBV5-4|NA|few
CASSSYRTTDTQYF
TGTGCCAGCAGCTCCTACAGGACCACAGATACGCAGTATTTT
>TRBJ2-7|TRBV30|TRBD2|NA
CAWNSGGAYEQYF
TGTGCCTGGAACAGCGGGGGGGCATACGAGCAGTACTTC
>TRBJ1-2|TRBV29-1|NA|few
CSTGGIGYTF
TGCAGCACGGGAGGGATTGGCTACACCTTC
>TRBJ2-1|TRBV27|TRBD1|few
CASSLSSGTGYNEQFF
TGTGCCAGCAGTTTATCCTCCGGGACAGGTTACAATGAGCAGTTCTTC
>TRBJ2-5|TRBV20-1|NA|few
CSAPPGMQETQYF
TGCAGTGCTCCCCCAGGGATGCAAGAGACCCAGTACTTC
>TRBJ2-3|TRBV6-5|NA|few
CASSGGGHTQYF
TGTGCCAGCAGTGGGGGGGGCCATACGCAGTATTTT
>TRBJ2-1|TRBV5-5|NA|few
CASSLMRVRNEQFF
TGTGCCAGCAGCTTGATGAGGGTACGGAATGAGCAGTTCTTC
>TRBJ2-2|TRBV6-2/TRBV6-3|TRBD1|few
CASRRGTGDTGELFF
TGTGCCAGCAGGCGGGGGACAGGGGACACCGGGGAGCTGTTTTTT
>TRBJ1-4|TRBV3-1|NA|NA
CASSLTGQGEKLFF
TGTGCCAGCAGCCTAACGGGACAAGGTGAAAAACTGTTTTTT
>TRBJ2-6|TRBV7-2|NA|many
CASSLDNSGANVLTF
TGTGCCAGCAGTCTGGACAACTCTGGGGCCAACGTCCTGACTTTC